One sample yielded the 32 T cell receptor beta chains listed below, sequenced in a study of blood T cell repertoires in COVID-19. Profiled with immunoSEQ multiplex PCR; TCRdb holds only in-frame clones, not every one. The data show under 250,000 clones, roughly four fifths seen once. Material: peripheral blood. These receptors all stem from a woman aged 60-75 years with acute or convalescent COVID-19.

This chain links TRBV7-2 with TRBJ1-2; unclear D gene. The V and J ends lost 1 base and 0 bases respectively, with 3 bases between them. This CDR3 has 13 residues. CDR1 SGHTA and CDR2 FQGNSA come from the germline V gene. CDR3 loop: CASSLGANYGYTF. The CDR3 DNA follows: TGTGCCAGCAGCTTAGGCGCTAACTATGGCTACACCTTC.

This clone has only one observation. The rearrangement joins TRBV28 to TRBJ2-7, with 10 bases lining up with TRBD2. The germline V gene encodes CDR1 MDHEN and CDR2 SYDVKM. Trimming at V came to 5 bases and at J to 3 bases, leaving 7 bases not matched to a gene. The CDR3 has 15 amino acids. CDR3 sequence: CASSPPAGGLYEQYF. CDR3 DNA: TGTGCCAGCAGTCCACCAGCGGGGGGGCTCTACGAGCAGTACTTC.

The chain recombines TRBV27 with TRBJ2-1; the D gene is possibly TRBD2 (6 bases). The germline gives CDR1 MNHEY, CDR2 SMNVEV (reference sequence). The CDR3 runs to 16 residues. V was pared by 6 bases and J by 5 bases, with 20 bases between. The CDR3 region is CASSPWGTRRNNEQFF. The DNA of the CDR3 is TGTGCCAGCAGCCCTTGGGGGACTCGACGAAACAATGAGCAGTTCTTC.

The chain has TRBV19 and TRBJ1-1; D is perhaps TRBD1 (5 bases). Germline loops: CDR1 LNHDA, CDR2 SQIVND (reference sequence). V was clipped by 6 bases and J by 8 bases, with 25 bases between them. The CDR3 runs 16 residues. The DNA of the CDR3 is TGTGCCAGTAGACAGACGTTAAGGACCCAGGGCTCGGAAGCTTTCTTT. It is translated as CASRQTLRTQGSEAFF.

The chain couples TRBV27 to TRBJ1-1, with no clear D. Trimming removed 5 bases at V and 0 bases at J, with 7 bases between. CDR1 and CDR2 (germline): MNHEY, SMNVEV (reference sequence). This CDR3 comprises 13 residues. This chain's CDR3 is CASSRTVNTEAFF. CDR3 nucleotide sequence: TGTGCCAGCAGTAGAACAGTGAACACTGAAGCTTTCTTT.

The chain links TRBV7-3 to TRBJ2-1, with TRBD2 as a possible D gene (7 bases). CDR3 size: 16 residues. Germline V gene data show CDR1 as SGHTA and CDR2 as FQGTGA. Trimming removed 5 bases at V and 3 bases at J, with 17 bases between. Here the CDR3 DNA reads TGTGCCAGCAGCCCCTCAGTAAGGGGGGGCTACAATGAGCAGTTCTTC. Translation gives CASSPSVRGGYNEQFF.

The chain couples TRBV10-3 to TRBJ1-3; D not resolved. The CDR3 consists of 11 residues. Trimming removed 9 bases at V and 4 bases at J, with 7 bases between. Germline lookup yields CDR1 ENHRY and CDR2 SYGVKD. CDR3 sequence: CAIAQGNTIYF. The CDR3 DNA sequence: TGTGCCATTGCCCAGGGAAACACCATATATTTT.

The V gene is TRBV7-2, the J gene TRBJ1-1; 9 bases agree with TRBD1. V shed 4 bases and J 1 base; nucleotides not matched to a gene: 4. The CDR3 length is 15 residues. The V gene's germline CDR1 is SGHTA and CDR2 FQGNSA. The CDR3 region has the DNA TGTGCCAGCAGCTCGACAGGGGGATGGAACACTGAAGCTTTCTTT. Amino acid sequence: CASSSTGGWNTEAFF.

This clone was counted once. Distinct nucleotide sequences in the sample also encode this CDR3. The chain couples TRBV6-5 to TRBJ1-1, with TRBD1 matching over 9 bases. Trimming took 6 bases from V and 4 from J; bases not matched to a gene: 6. CDR1 is MNHEY and CDR2 is SVGAGI in the germline V gene. CDR3 length: 14 amino acids. Here the CDR3 DNA reads TGTGCCAGCAGCCTCGACAGGGGGGGCACTGAAGCTTTCTTT. Residues: CASSLDRGGTEAFF.

The chain is built from TRBV4-3 and TRBJ1-2, with no clear D. The CDR3 consists of 13 residues. Between the trimmed V and J ends, which lost 1 base and 4 bases, there was a span of 7 bases. Germline CDR1 LGHNA, CDR2 YSLEER. The CDR3 loop reads CASSQVGSYGYTF. The CDR3 bases are TGCGCCAGCAGCCAAGTTGGGAGCTATGGCTACACCTTC.

V gene TRBV27 combines with J gene TRBJ2-3; D is possibly TRBD2 (5 bases). Trimming stripped 6 bases from V and 0 bases from J, with 16 bases between. The CDR3 runs 16 residues. The V gene's germline CDR1 is MNHEY and CDR2 SMNVEV (reference sequence). DNA for the CDR3: TGTGCCAGCAGCTCTCGGGGTGGATTAAGCACAGATACGCAGTATTTT. It specifies CASSSRGGLSTDTQYF.

This clone was observed once. V is TRBV4-3 and J is TRBJ1-4; D may be TRBD1 (6 bases). The CDR3 extends over 15 amino acids. V gave up 1 base and J gave up 4 bases, with 10 bases separating them. Germline CDR1 reads LGHNA; CDR2 reads YSLEER. The CDR3 region is CASSQGTGINEKLFF. In DNA, the CDR3 is TGCGCCAGCAGCCAAGGAACAGGGATTAATGAAAAACTGTTTTTT.

This sequence joins TRBV7-6 and TRBJ2-7, with 8 bases aligning to TRBD1. J gave up 3 bases and V 5 bases, and 9 bases lay outside the gene matches. This CDR3 has 15 amino acids. The V gene's germline CDR1 is SGHVS and CDR2 FNYEAQ. The CDR3 DNA follows: TGTGCCAGCAGCCCATCCCCCGGGACAGGCTACGAGCAGTACTTC. It specifies CASSPSPGTGYEQYF.

The chain links TRBV2 to TRBJ1-6; weak D call: TRBD1 (6 bases). The CDR3 runs 14 residues. The germline V gene encodes CDR1 SNHLY and CDR2 FYNNEI. V dropped 8 bases and J dropped 2 bases, with 10 bases sitting between them. The CDR3 protein is CASQWTAYNSPLHF. CDR3 nucleotide sequence: TGTGCCAGCCAATGGACAGCCTATAATTCACCCCTCCACTTT.

The chain has TRBV21-1 and TRBJ2-1; the tabulated D call, TRBD1, remains unverified against the DNA. TRBV21-1 counts as a pseudogene. The CDR3 length is 17 residues. The DNA for the CDR3 is TGTGCCAGCAGCAACGATTGGCGGACAAACCCCTACAATGAGCAGTTCTTC. It encodes CASSNDWRTNPYNEQFF.

This chain connects TRBV4-1 to TRBJ2-1, with TRBD2 identical over 11 bases. Germline V gives CDR1 MGHRA, CDR2 YSYEKL. The V and J ends lost 2 bases and 4 bases, in that order; junction bases with no gene match: 4. This CDR3 is 16 amino acids long. CDR3 protein: CASSQWGLAVYNEQFF. In DNA, the CDR3 is TGCGCCAGCAGCCAATGGGGACTAGCGGTATACAATGAGCAGTTCTTC.

The chain carries TRBV5-1 and TRBJ2-5, with a possible D match to TRBD2 (5 bases). Germline CDR1 SGHRS, CDR2 YFSETQ. The CDR3 covers 20 residues. V lost 0 bases and J lost 2, with 26 bases in between. The CDR3 DNA reads as TGCGCCAGCAGCTTGGAGCCCACGATGGCGGGTAGCGTCTTACAAGAGACCCAGTACTTC. Amino acid sequence: CASSLEPTMAGSVLQETQYF.

V usage is TRBV7-9 and J usage is TRBJ1-2; 8 bases are shared with TRBD1. This CDR3 contains 15 residues. Germline V gene data show CDR1 as SEHNR and CDR2 as FQNEAQ (reference sequence). The J segment lost 8 bases and the V segment lost 1 base, leaving 9 bases of the junction unmatched. CDR3 sequence reads: CASSLVGQGAQGYTF. In DNA, the CDR3 is TGTGCCAGCAGCTTAGTAGGCCAGGGGGCGCAGGGCTACACCTTC.

This clone was observed once. The chain is built from TRBV5-4 and TRBJ1-2, with D hard to call. Germline V gives CDR1 SGHNT, CDR2 YYREEE (reference sequence). The V and J ends lost 2 bases and 3 bases respectively, with 11 bases between them. This CDR3 has 14 residues. The CDR3 DNA reads as TGTGCCAGCAGCTTTACGGGAAAGGACTATGGCTACACCTTC. Translated, it gives CASSFTGKDYGYTF.

This clone was counted only a few times. The CDR3: CASSLAGGHEQFF. In DNA form, the CDR3 reads TGTGCCAGCAGCTTAGCGGGGGGGCATGAGCAGTTCTTC. V and J are TRBV7-4 and TRBJ2-1; the D gene is possibly TRBD2 (7 bases). Germline V gives CDR1 SGHVT, CDR2 SQSDAQ. Trimming took off 0 bases at V and 8 bases at J, with 8 bases between the two ends. The length of the CDR3 is 13 residues.

Note on this clone: One junction end disagrees with the germline gene, perhaps due to a read error. This chain links TRBV2 with TRBJ2-7; D perhaps matches TRBD2 (5 bases). This CDR3 spans 13 amino acids. In germline, CDR1 is SNHLY, CDR2 FYNNEI. The CDR3 bases are TGTGCCAGCAACTCCGCGGGCTCCGACGAGCAGTACTTC. Protein: CASNSAGSDEQYF.

The chain uses TRBV30 and TRBJ1-6; 9 nucleotides align to TRBD1. Germline V gene lookup returns CDR1 GTSNPN and CDR2 SVGIG (reference sequence). J was trimmed by 4 bases and V by 2 bases; bases with no gene match: 12. This CDR3 region has 18 residues. Here the CDR3 reads CAWSRSSGDRGYNSPLHF. CDR3 DNA: TGTGCCTGGAGTAGGAGCTCTGGAGACAGGGGGTATAATTCACCCCTCCACTTT.

The chain employs TRBV19 and TRBJ2-6; no clear D gene. Trimming took 4 bases from V and 0 from J, leaving 4 bases between them. Germline V gene data show CDR1 as LNHDA and CDR2 as SQIVND (reference sequence). This CDR3 comprises 14 residues. In DNA, the CDR3 is TGTGCCAGTAGTAAGCACTCTGGGGCCAACGTCCTGACTTTC. Protein product: CASSKHSGANVLTF.

The chain uses TRBV30 and TRBJ1-2; weak D call: TRBD1 (6 bases). The V gene's germline CDR1 is GTSNPN and CDR2 SVGIG (reference sequence). V was shortened by 1 base and J by 8 bases, with 14 bases between the two germline ends. The CDR3 consists of 13 residues. The chain's CDR3 is CAWSDAGAGGYTF. CDR3 sequence (DNA): TGTGCCTGGAGTGATGCGGGGGCGGGGGGCTACACCTTC.

The J gene is TRBJ1-1, the V gene TRBV27, with TRBD1 as a possible D gene (6 bases). V dropped 10 bases and J dropped 4 bases, with 16 bases sitting between them. The germline V gene has CDR1 MNHEY and CDR2 SMNVEV (reference sequence). The CDR3 runs to 13 residues. Here the CDR3 reads CATRGGPSTEAFF. CDR3 nucleotides: TGTGCCACCCGGGGGGGGCCGAGCACTGAAGCTTTCTTT.

The chain has TRBV28 and TRBJ1-6, with a possible D match to TRBD1 (6 bases). Germline assignment: CDR1 MDHEN and CDR2 SYDVKM. The CDR3 has 17 amino acids. The V end lost 11 bases, the J end lost 7 bases, and 27 bases lay between the germline ends. The CDR3, as DNA: TGTGCCTCCCAAACCCCCGAGGGGGGGCCAAAAAATTCACCCCTCCACTTT. It translates to CASQTPEGGPKNSPLHF.

This clone was seen a handful of times. The V call is TRBV2, the J call TRBJ1-2, with 8 bases matching TRBD1. CDR3 length: 15 residues. With 5 bases clipped from V and 6 bases from J, the junction kept 11 bases outside the gene matches. CDR1 is SNHLY, CDR2 FYNNEI, per germline. The CDR3 bases are TGTGCCAGCAGTCGAAAGCTCCAGGGGGCAGATGGCTACACCTTC. Translating it yields CASSRKLQGADGYTF.

The V gene is TRBV18, the J gene TRBJ1-5; perhaps TRBD1 as D (6 bases). Germline CDR1 is KGHSH and CDR2 is LQKENI. CDR3 length: 13 amino acids. Trimming stripped 8 bases from V and 0 bases from J, with 8 bases between. In DNA form, the CDR3 reads TGTGCCAGCCCAGGGGATAGCAATCAGCCCCAGCATTTT. Its translation is CASPGDSNQPQHF.

The chain joins TRBV5-6 to TRBJ2-3; D gene unclear. This CDR3 spans 14 amino acids. In germline, CDR1 is SGHDT, CDR2 YYEEEE. V was trimmed by 2 bases and J by 2 bases, leaving 9 bases between them. CDR3 in DNA: TGTGCCAGCAGCTTTGGGCAAGTCACAGATACGCAGTATTTT. It specifies CASSFGQVTDTQYF.

The chain carries TRBV6-5 and TRBJ2-1, with no clear D. CDR1 and CDR2 from the germline V gene are MNHEY and SVGAGI. The CDR3 contains 14 residues. V dropped 7 bases and J dropped 4 bases, with 14 bases sitting between them. The DNA of the CDR3 is TGTGCCAGCAAAATCCCCTCGCAGTACAATGAGCAGTTCTTC. This encodes CASKIPSQYNEQFF.

The gene calls are TRBV12-3 or TRBV12-4 and TRBJ1-5, with 8 nucleotides matching TRBD1. J gave up 6 bases and V 6 bases, and 1 base lay outside the gene matches. CDR3 length: 12 residues. The CDR3 DNA is TGTGCCAGCAGACAGGGGGGTCAGCCCCAGCATTTT. Amino acid sequence: CASRQGGQPQHF.

This chain joins TRBV5-1 and TRBJ1-1; TRBD1 is a possible D gene (6 bases). This CDR3 has 13 amino acids. In germline, CDR1 is SGHRS, CDR2 YFSETQ. V lost 2 bases and J lost 5, with 10 bases in between. DNA for the CDR3: TGCGCCAGCAGCTTAACCCAGGGGACTGAAGCTTTCTTT. Its translation: CASSLTQGTEAFF.